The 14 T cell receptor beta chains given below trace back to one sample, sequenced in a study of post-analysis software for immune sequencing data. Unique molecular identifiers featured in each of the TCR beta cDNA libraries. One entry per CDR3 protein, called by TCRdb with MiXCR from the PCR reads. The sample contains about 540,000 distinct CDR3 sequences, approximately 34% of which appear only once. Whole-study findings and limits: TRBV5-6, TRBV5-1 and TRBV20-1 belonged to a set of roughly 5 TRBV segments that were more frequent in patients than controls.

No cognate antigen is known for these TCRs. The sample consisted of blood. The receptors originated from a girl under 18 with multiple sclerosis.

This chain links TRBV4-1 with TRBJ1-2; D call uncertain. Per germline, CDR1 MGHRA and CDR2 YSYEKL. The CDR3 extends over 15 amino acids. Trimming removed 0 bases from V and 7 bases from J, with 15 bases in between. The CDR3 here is CASSQEIQPIGGYTF. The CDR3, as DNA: TGCGCCAGCAGCCAAGAAATCCAGCCGATCGGTGGCTACACCTTC.

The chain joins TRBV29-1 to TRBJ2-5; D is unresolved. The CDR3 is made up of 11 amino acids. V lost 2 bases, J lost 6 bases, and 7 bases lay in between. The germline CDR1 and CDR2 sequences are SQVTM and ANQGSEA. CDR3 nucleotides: TGCAGCGTTGAATTGGCGCAGACCCAGTACTTC. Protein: CSVELAQTQYF.

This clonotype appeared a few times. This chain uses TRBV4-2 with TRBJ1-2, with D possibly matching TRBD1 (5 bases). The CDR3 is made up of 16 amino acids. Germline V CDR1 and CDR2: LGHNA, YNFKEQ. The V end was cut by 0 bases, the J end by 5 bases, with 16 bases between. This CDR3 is CASSQDAAGGRYGYTF. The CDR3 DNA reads TGTGCCAGCAGCCAAGATGCCGCGGGGGGAAGATATGGCTACACCTTC.

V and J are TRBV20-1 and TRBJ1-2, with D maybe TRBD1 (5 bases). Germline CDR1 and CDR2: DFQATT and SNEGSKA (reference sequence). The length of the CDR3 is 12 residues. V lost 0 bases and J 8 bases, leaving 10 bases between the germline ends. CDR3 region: CSAREGLWGYTF. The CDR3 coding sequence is TGCAGTGCTAGAGAGGGGCTCTGGGGCTACACCTTC.

The CDR3 DNA reads TGTGCCAGCGCCTCGGGGGACAGATTAGGCTACACCTTC. Translation: CASASGDRLGYTF. This rearrangement joins TRBV6-1 to TRBJ1-2; 7 bases are shared with TRBD1. CDR1 is MNHNS, CDR2 SASEGT, per germline. The CDR3 has 13 amino acids. The trim removed 8 bases at V and 8 bases at J, leaving 11 bases unmatched.

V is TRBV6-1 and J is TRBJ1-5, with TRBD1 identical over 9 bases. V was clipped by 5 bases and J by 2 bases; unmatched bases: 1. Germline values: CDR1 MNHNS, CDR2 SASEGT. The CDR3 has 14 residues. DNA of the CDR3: TGTGCCAGCAGTTGGGACAGGGGCAATCAGCCCCAGCATTTT. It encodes CASSWDRGNQPQHF.

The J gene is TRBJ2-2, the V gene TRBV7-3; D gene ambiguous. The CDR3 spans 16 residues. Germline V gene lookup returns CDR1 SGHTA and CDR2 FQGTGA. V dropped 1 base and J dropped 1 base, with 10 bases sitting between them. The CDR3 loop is CASSLRRIENTGELFF. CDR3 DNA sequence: TGTGCCAGCAGCTTAAGAAGGATAGAGAACACCGGGGAGCTGTTTTTT.

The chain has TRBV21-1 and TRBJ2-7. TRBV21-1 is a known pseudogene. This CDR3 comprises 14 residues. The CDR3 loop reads CASSKALSDYEQYF. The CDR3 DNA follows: TGTGCCAGCAGCAAAGCGCTTTCAGACTACGAGCAGTACTTC.

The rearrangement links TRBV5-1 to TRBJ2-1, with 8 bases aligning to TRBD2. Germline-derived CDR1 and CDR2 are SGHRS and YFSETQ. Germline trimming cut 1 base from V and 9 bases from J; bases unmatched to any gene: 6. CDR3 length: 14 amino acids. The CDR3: CASSLNSGASEQFF. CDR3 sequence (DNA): TGCGCCAGCAGCTTGAATAGCGGGGCTAGTGAGCAGTTCTTC.

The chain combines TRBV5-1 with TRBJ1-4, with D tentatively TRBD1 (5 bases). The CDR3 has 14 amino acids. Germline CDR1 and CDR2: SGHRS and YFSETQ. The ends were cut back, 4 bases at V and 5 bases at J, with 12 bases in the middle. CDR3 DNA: TGCGCCAGCAGCCTATGGGGCCGGAATGAAAAACTGTTTTTT. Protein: CASSLWGRNEKLFF.

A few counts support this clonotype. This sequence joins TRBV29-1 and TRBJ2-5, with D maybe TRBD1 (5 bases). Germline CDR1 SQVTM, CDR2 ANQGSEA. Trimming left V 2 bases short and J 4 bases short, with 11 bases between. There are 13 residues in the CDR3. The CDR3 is CSVERQGRETQYF. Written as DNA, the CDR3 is TGCAGCGTTGAAAGGCAGGGTAGAGAGACCCAGTACTTC.

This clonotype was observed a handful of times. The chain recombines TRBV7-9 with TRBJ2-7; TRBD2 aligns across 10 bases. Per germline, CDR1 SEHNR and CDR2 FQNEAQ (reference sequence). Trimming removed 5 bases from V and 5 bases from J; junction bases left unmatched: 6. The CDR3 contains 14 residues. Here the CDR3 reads CASSVSGGPHEQYF. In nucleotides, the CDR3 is TGTGCCAGCAGCGTTAGCGGGGGGCCCCACGAGCAGTACTTC. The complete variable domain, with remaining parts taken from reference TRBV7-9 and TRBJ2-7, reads DTGVSQNPRHKITKRGQNVTFRCDPISEHNRLYWYRQTLGQGPEFLTYFQNEAQLEKSRLLSDRFSAERPKGSFSTLEIQRTEQGDSAMYLCASSVSGGPHEQYFGPGTRLTVT.

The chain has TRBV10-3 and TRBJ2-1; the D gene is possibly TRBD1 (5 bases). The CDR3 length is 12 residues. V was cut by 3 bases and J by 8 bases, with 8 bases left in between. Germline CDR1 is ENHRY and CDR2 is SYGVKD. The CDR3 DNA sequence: TGTGCCATCAGTGAAGGGGCTGATGAGCAGTTCTTC. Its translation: CAISEGADEQFF.

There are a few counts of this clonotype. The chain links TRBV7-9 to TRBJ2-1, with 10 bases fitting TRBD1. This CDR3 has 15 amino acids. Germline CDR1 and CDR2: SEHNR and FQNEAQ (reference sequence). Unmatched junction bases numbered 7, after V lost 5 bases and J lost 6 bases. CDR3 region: CASSTGTGAVNEQFF. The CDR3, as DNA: TGTGCCAGCAGCACCGGGACAGGGGCGGTCAATGAGCAGTTCTTC.